These 10 T cell receptor beta chains were sequenced from one sample in a study of T cells in Graves' hyperthyroidism and ophthalmopathy. Amplification of TCR beta CDR3 regions used RNA as the template. HTBI primers were employed in a first-round RT-PCR of the TCR CDR3. Each CDR3 protein is one row after TCRdb ran MiXCR on the multiplex PCR reads. This sample has roughly 710,000 distinct CDR3 sequences, with about 35% found just once. The sample consisted of blood. The receptors stem from a woman in her forties with Graves' hyperthyroidism.

This clonotype was counted a few times. The junction does not match germline at one end; this may be a read error. This sequence joins TRBV6-5 and TRBJ2-5; D is perhaps TRBD1 (5 bases). CDR1 is MNHEY, CDR2 SVGAGI, per germline. The CDR3 consists of 14 residues. CDR3 nucleotides: TGTACCAGCAGCCCCACTGGGGCCGGGGAGACCCAGTACTTC. This encodes CTSSPTGAGETQYF.

The chain employs TRBV5-6 and TRBJ1-5; weak D call: TRBD1 (6 bases). Per germline, CDR1 SGHDT and CDR2 YYEEEE. This CDR3 has 16 amino acids. The V end was cut by 3 bases, the J end by 3 bases, with 16 bases between. CDR3 nucleotide sequence: TGTGCCAGCAGCTCCTCACGAAACAGGGTCAATCAGCCCCAGCATTTT. Translating gives CASSSSRNRVNQPQHF. Complete variable domain (other parts from reference TRBV5-6 and TRBJ1-5): DAGVTQSPTHLIKTRGQQVTLRCSPKSGHDTVSWYQQALGQGPQFIFQYYEEEERQRGNFPDRFSGHQFPNYSSELNVNALLLGDSALYLCASSSSRNRVNQPQHFGDGTRLSIL.

This clonotype was recorded many times. J is TRBJ2-5 and V is TRBV11-2; no clear D. The germline V and J ends were trimmed by 4 bases and 2 bases, with 14 bases remaining between them. This CDR3 contains 15 residues. CDR1 SGHAT and CDR2 FQNNGV come from the germline V gene. The CDR3 DNA sequence: TGTGCCAGCAGCTACGGCGCTAATGGGCAAGAGACCCAGTACTTC. It encodes CASSYGANGQETQYF.

This clonotype was seen many times. This rearrangement joins TRBV19 to TRBJ1-1; D uncertain. This CDR3 spans 13 amino acids. Germline V lookup: CDR1 LNHDA, CDR2 SQIVND (reference sequence). Trimming shortened V by 6 bases and J by 0 bases, and 8 bases separated the two germline ends. The CDR3 protein is CASRTTLNTEAFF. The CDR3 coding sequence is TGTGCCAGTAGGACAACCTTGAACACTGAAGCTTTCTTT. The full variable domain, its missing parts supplied by reference TRBV19 and TRBJ1-1, is DGGITQSPKYLFRKEGQNVTLSCEQNLNHDAMYWYRQDPGQGLRLIYYSQIVNDFQKGDIAEGYSVSREKKESFPLTVTSAQKNPTAFYLCASRTTLNTEAFFGQGTRLTVV.

This clonotype was detected ten times or more. The chain has TRBV12-3 or TRBV12-4 and TRBJ1-5; tentative D call: TRBD1 (5 bases). The CDR3 loop spans 15 amino acids. V was shortened by 6 bases and J by 2 bases, with 14 bases between the two germline ends. The CDR3, as DNA: TGTGCCAGCAGCGCGACCGGGGCTGGCAATCAGCCCCAGCATTTT. This gives the protein CASSATGAGNQPQHF.

At least ten counts were recorded for this clonotype. This sequence joins TRBV9 and TRBJ1-5; 9 nucleotides align to TRBD1. The CDR3 sequence is 13 residues long. Germline-derived CDR1 and CDR2 are SGDLS and YYNGEE. Germline trimming cut 5 bases from V and 5 bases from J; bases unmatched to any gene: 2. In DNA form, the CDR3 reads TGTGCCAGCAGGGGGACAGGGCATCAGCCCCAGCATTTT. This sequence encodes CASRGTGHQPQHF.

This clonotype turned up a few times. The rearrangement links TRBV19 to TRBJ2-7; 8 positions match TRBD2. The CDR3 runs 16 residues. Germline assignment: CDR1 LNHDA and CDR2 SQIVND (reference sequence). J was trimmed by 4 bases and V by 1 base; bases with no gene match: 9. DNA of the CDR3: TGTGCCAGTAGTATAGGAGCGGGAGAAGGCAGATACGAGCAGTACTTC. Translated, it gives CASSIGAGEGRYEQYF.

The rearrangement links TRBV20-1 to TRBJ1-6, with 7 bases fitting TRBD1. The junction had 3 bases not matched to a gene; V was cut back by 3 bases and J by 7 bases. Germline V gene lookup returns CDR1 DFQATT and CDR2 SNEGSKA (reference sequence). The CDR3 runs 13 residues. The CDR3 is CSASTGDNSPLHF. The CDR3 DNA follows: TGCAGTGCTAGTACAGGGGACAATTCACCCCTCCACTTT.

With regard to this clonotype: One end of the junction does not line up with germline, which may come from a read error. Here the CDR3 DNA reads TGTGCCAGCAGAGAAGCGGGGGAAGATACGCAGTATTTT. As protein: CASREAGEDTQYF. The rearrangement links TRBV2 to TRBJ2-3; 8 positions agree with TRBD2. This CDR3 has 13 residues. CDR1 and CDR2 (germline): SNHLY, FYNNEI.

The chain employs TRBV9 and TRBJ2-3; TRBD2 agrees at 7 bases. The CDR3 totals 13 residues. J was trimmed by 6 bases and V by 3 bases; bases with no gene match: 4. Germline V lookup: CDR1 SGDLS, CDR2 YYNGEE. The CDR3 here is CASSANGGDTQYF. CDR3 in DNA: TGTGCCAGCAGCGCCAACGGGGGGGATACGCAGTATTTT.